This paragraph reports one T cell receptor beta chain. Its antigen is unknown. It has no much larger one-base neighbor in the sample; base qualities were not kept. In the germline V gene, CDR1 corresponds to MNHEY and CDR2 to SVGAGI. The CDR3 numbers 13 residues from cysteine through phenylalanine. Only the CDR3 part of the read is kept: 39 bases, read in frame from the first base. V is cut by 7 bases and J by 6 bases, and the space between the germline ends is 13 bases. One collaborating source in Seattle enrolled patients while the patients were actively infected and followed the patients over time throughout the course of disease. The collaborating institutions used their own protocols to collect whole blood in K2EDTA tubes. Collaborator samples were shipped for TCRbeta analysis as frozen whole blood, isolated PBMCs, or DNA extracted from either sample type. This sample is part of a study of blood T cell repertoires in COVID-19 (dated by TCRdb to 2020 to 2021). The study in broad terms: Samples covering the acute and convalescent phases of COVID-19 were provided by collaborators in the United States, Italy and Spain. The prospective study material was composed of cDNA or gDNA derived from T cells, B-cell-depleted T cells, or PBMCs. The dataset comprised deeply sampled blood TCRbeta repertoires from subjects exposed to, actively infected with, or recovered from COVID-19. A freely available public database, intended as a resource for researchers studying the immune response to SARS-CoV-2, is where the repertoires were released. Samples were obtained from the ongoing ImmuneRACE study (first 160 participants) and from over a thousand subjects provided by 6 global collaborators. The sample metadata nearly always contained a de-identified subject ID, COVID-19 status, age in years and sex. Where available, HLA class I and class II types were obtained from metadata supplied by the sample provider rather than from assay-based typing.

TCRbeta CDR3 regions were amplified from genomic DNA using the immunoSEQ Assay, a bias-controlled multiplex PCR. The authors' analysis ran thus. Nucleated cell counts per sample were estimated from amplification of reference gene primers within the assay. Sequence reads were collapsed and filtered to measure the absolute abundance of every unique TCRbeta CDR3 rearrangement. For each sample, productive Simpson clonality was calculated by taking the square root of Simpson's diversity index across productive rearrangements. This immuneACCESS table, as held by TCRdb, lists in-frame sequences with V and J called but not all clones. Of the missing ones, under half trace to an unresolved V gene in checked studies; the others have no known cause. V, J and clone size are taken as reported in that table, and D and trimming were inferred from the DNA itself. This sample is represented by under 550,000 clones; about 90% of them were singletons. About 0.91% of the sample is held by the ten biggest clonotypes.

Study-wide conclusions, independent of this receptor: How much clinical and demographic metadata was included differed by source and by participant, and the metadata was provided uncurated.

The TCR was taken from a man aged 18-30 years with COVID-19, enrolled during active disease. Sequenced sample: peripheral blood. The chain was built from TRBV6-5 and TRBJ2-1, and TRBD1 may be the D gene, going by 6 matching bases. The DNA is as follows: TGTGCCAGCAACCCGGTGGGGGCCAATGAGCAGTTCTTC. This yields the protein CASNPVGANEQFF.